A single sample is the source of the 18 T cell receptor beta chains below, sequenced in a study of a mutant IDH1 vaccine in newly diagnosed glioma. Assay used: immunoSEQ multiplex PCR; TCRdb lists only in-frame clones, some missing. The sample records around 16,000 clones, around 95% being singletons. Time point noted: baseline, week 1 (first vaccination visit). Noted treatment: pre-vaccination baseline after standard-of-care therapy. Sequences were derived from peripheral blood mononuclear cells (PBMCs), sampled from a glioma patient treated with radiotherapy, temozolomide or both. Receptors originate from a young woman with glioma. Some clones in this sample may be carry-over from other donors' samples.

This clone came up a few times. The chain couples TRBV7-6 to TRBJ2-4; D remains unclear. This CDR3 comprises 14 residues. Germline V gives CDR1 SGHVS, CDR2 FNYEAQ. Trimming pared 1 base from V and 3 bases from J, leaving 7 bases between. The CDR3 is CASSLGTLKNIQYF. As DNA, the CDR3 is TGTGCCAGCAGCTTAGGAACCCTCAAAAACATTCAGTACTTC.

The rearrangement links TRBV9 to TRBJ2-2; 7 bases fit TRBD1. Germline assignment: CDR1 SGDLS and CDR2 YYNGEE. J was trimmed by 5 bases and V by 6 bases; bases with no gene match: 10. CDR3 length: 15 residues. This chain's CDR3 is CASKYGTENTGELFF. CDR3 bases: TGTGCCAGCAAATACGGGACAGAGAATACCGGGGAGCTGTTTTTT.

The chain carries TRBV7-2 and TRBJ2-7; TRBD1 matches 9 bases. The CDR3 contains 15 residues. Germline V gives CDR1 SGHTA, CDR2 FQGNSA. Losses at the gene ends were 1 base for V and 4 bases for J; bases not matched to a gene: 5. The CDR3: CASSLEGQGLYEQYF. Here the CDR3 DNA reads TGTGCCAGCAGCTTAGAGGGACAGGGACTTTACGAGCAGTACTTC.

CDR3 loop: CASSFGGVQETQYF. The CDR3 DNA reads TGCGCCAGCAGCTTCGGCGGGGTGCAAGAGACCCAGTACTTC. This sequence joins TRBV5-1 and TRBJ2-5; TRBD2 might be the D (6 bases). Germline lookup yields CDR1 SGHRS and CDR2 YFSETQ. V lost 2 bases and J lost 2, with 10 bases in between. The length of the CDR3 is 14 residues.

The chain combines TRBV30 with TRBJ1-5; no reliable D call. CDR1 is GTSNPN and CDR2 is SVGIG in the germline V gene (reference sequence). There are 18 residues in the CDR3. Trimming cost V 0 bases and J 1 base, with 19 bases left between them. This CDR3 reads CAWSVDRSNLGSNQPQHF. CDR3 nucleotides: TGTGCCTGGAGTGTTGATCGATCAAACCTAGGAAGCAATCAGCCCCAGCATTTT.

The V call is TRBV28, the J call TRBJ1-2; no reliable D call. Trimming pared 3 bases from V and 7 bases from J, leaving 6 bases between. Germline-derived CDR1 and CDR2 are MDHEN and SYDVKM. The CDR3 runs 11 residues. The CDR3 sequence: CASSFISGYTF. The CDR3 bases are TGTGCCAGCAGTTTTATTAGTGGCTACACCTTC.

The gene calls are TRBV2 and TRBJ1-5; 9 positions match TRBD1. Losses at the gene ends were 6 bases for V and 11 bases for J; bases not matched to a gene: 14. The CDR3 is 15 residues long. Germline V gene data show CDR1 as SNHLY and CDR2 as FYNNEI. CDR3: CASRLTGGLDSSQHF. For the CDR3, the DNA is TGTGCCAGCAGACTGACAGGGGGTTTGGATTCGTCCCAGCATTTT.

This clone was counted only a few times. The gene calls are TRBV5-5 and TRBJ2-1; D possibly corresponds to TRBD2 (6 bases). This CDR3 spans 17 amino acids. The V end was cut by 3 bases, the J end by 2 bases, with 18 bases between. The germline V gene has CDR1 SGHKS and CDR2 YYEKEE (reference sequence). The CDR3 sequence is CASSYTQSGVTYNEQFF. Here the CDR3 DNA reads TGTGCCAGCAGCTATACCCAGTCGGGGGTGACCTACAATGAGCAGTTCTTC. Full variable domain (rest looked up from reference TRBV5-5 and TRBJ2-1): DAGVTQSPTHLIKTRGQQVTLRCSPISGHKSVSWYQQVLGQGPQFIFQYYEKEERGRGNFPDRFSARQFPNYSSELNVNALLLGDSALYLCASSYTQSGVTYNEQFFGPGTRLTVL.

The chain is built from TRBV18 and TRBJ1-4; unclear D gene. The length of the CDR3 is 14 residues. The V gene lost 2 bases and the J gene lost 3 bases, with 7 bases spanning the gap. CDR1 is KGHSH, CDR2 LQKENI, per germline. The CDR3 DNA reads TGTGCCAGCTCACCAACGGCCTCTAATGAAAAACTGTTTTTT. Its translation: CASSPTASNEKLFF.

The V call is TRBV7-9, the J call TRBJ2-2; D is ambiguous. Germline CDR1 SEHNR, CDR2 FQNEAQ (reference sequence). V lost 4 bases and J lost 8, with 11 bases in between. CDR3 length: 13 amino acids. Here the CDR3 reads CASSSLNIGELFF. The CDR3 DNA sequence: TGTGCCAGCAGCTCCCTTAATATAGGGGAGCTGTTTTTT.

The V gene is TRBV28, the J gene TRBJ2-2, with D maybe TRBD1 (6 bases). Germline V gene lookup returns CDR1 MDHEN and CDR2 SYDVKM. The length of the CDR3 is 13 residues. V gave up 6 bases and J gave up 5 bases, with 10 bases separating them. This chain's CDR3 is CASSRQVTGELFF. The CDR3, as DNA: TGTGCCAGCAGCCGACAGGTTACCGGGGAGCTGTTTTTT. Looking up the rest from reference TRBV28 and TRBJ2-2 gives the full variable domain: DVKVTQSSRYLVKRTGEKVFLECVQDMDHENMFWYRQDPGLGLRLIYFSYDVKMKEKGDIPEGYSVSREKKERFSLILESASTNQTSMYLCASSRQVTGELFFGEGSRLTVL.

This chain joins TRBV5-1 and TRBJ1-1; possibly TRBD1 for D (6 bases). V lost 4 bases and J 6 bases, leaving 13 bases between the germline ends. This CDR3 has 13 residues. Germline CDR1 and CDR2: SGHRS and YFSETQ. CDR3 bases: TGCGCCAGCAGCAAAGGACAGATCCCTGAAGCTTTCTTT. Amino acids: CASSKGQIPEAFF.

The chain recombines TRBV19 with TRBJ2-3; D uncertain. Germline CDR1 LNHDA, CDR2 SQIVND (reference sequence). The ends were cut back, 4 bases at V and 6 bases at J, with 5 bases in the middle. This CDR3 has 11 residues. CDR3 loop: CASSRTDTQYF. The CDR3 DNA sequence: TGTGCCAGTAGTAGAACGGATACGCAGTATTTT.

The chain couples TRBV5-6 to TRBJ1-5; D unclear. In germline, CDR1 is SGHDT, CDR2 YYEEEE. V was shortened by 2 bases and J by 3 bases, with 21 bases between the two germline ends. The CDR3 is made up of 18 amino acids. In nucleotides, the CDR3 is TGTGCCAGCAGCTTCCAACGAGCACCGACGGGGAACAATCAGCCCCAGCATTTT. Protein: CASSFQRAPTGNNQPQHF.

The rearrangement joins TRBV18 to TRBJ1-2; D remains unclear. V lost 3 bases to trimming and J lost 3 bases, with 11 bases between them. The CDR3 consists of 14 residues. Germline V lookup: CDR1 KGHSH, CDR2 LQKENI. The CDR3 is CASSPLGGDYGYTF. Here the CDR3 DNA reads TGTGCCAGCTCACCCCTCGGCGGGGACTATGGCTACACCTTC.

This sequence joins TRBV9 and TRBJ2-2; 10 bases match TRBD1. The CDR3 has 15 residues. The V and J ends lost 0 bases and 8 bases, in that order; junction bases with no gene match: 4. CDR1 is SGDLS, CDR2 YYNGEE, per germline. The CDR3 nucleotides read TGTGCCAGCAGCGTAGGTGGGACAGGGGCAGGGGAGCTGTTTTTT. Translation gives CASSVGGTGAGELFF.

The chain joins TRBV5-5 to TRBJ2-1; possible D gene TRBD2, 5 bases. This CDR3 contains 13 residues. Trimming left V 1 base short and J 10 bases short, with 12 bases between. Per germline, CDR1 SGHKS and CDR2 YYEKEE (reference sequence). The CDR3 DNA reads as TGTGCCAGCAGCTTGCCTGGAGGCCTGGAGCAGTTCTTC. As protein: CASSLPGGLEQFF.

The chain recombines TRBV7-9 with TRBJ2-1; D remains ambiguous. Germline V lookup: CDR1 SEHNR, CDR2 FQNEAQ (reference sequence). There are 14 residues in the CDR3. The V gene lost 0 bases and the J gene lost 4 bases, with 7 bases spanning the gap. As DNA, the CDR3 is TGTGCCAGCAGCTTAGCCGGCAGATACAATGAGCAGTTCTTC. Protein sequence: CASSLAGRYNEQFF.